The TCR beta chain under discussion was sequenced for a study of blood T cell repertoires in COVID-19. Data came from immunoSEQ multiplex PCR; TCRdb stores just in-frame clones and leaves some out. Among 60,000 or so clones listed, approximately 91% were seen once. This receptor was taken from a human donor in a cohort sampled during active COVID-19. Sequenced sample: peripheral blood.

For the CDR3, the DNA is TGTGCCAGCAGGCCGACAGCTAGCACAGATACGCAGTATTTT. Its protein product is CASRPTASTDTQYF. The chain has TRBV6-5 and TRBJ2-3, with D possibly being TRBD1 (5 bases). Trimming removed 6 bases from V and 0 bases from J, with 10 bases in between. Germline values: CDR1 MNHEY, CDR2 SVGAGI. The CDR3 is 14 amino acids.